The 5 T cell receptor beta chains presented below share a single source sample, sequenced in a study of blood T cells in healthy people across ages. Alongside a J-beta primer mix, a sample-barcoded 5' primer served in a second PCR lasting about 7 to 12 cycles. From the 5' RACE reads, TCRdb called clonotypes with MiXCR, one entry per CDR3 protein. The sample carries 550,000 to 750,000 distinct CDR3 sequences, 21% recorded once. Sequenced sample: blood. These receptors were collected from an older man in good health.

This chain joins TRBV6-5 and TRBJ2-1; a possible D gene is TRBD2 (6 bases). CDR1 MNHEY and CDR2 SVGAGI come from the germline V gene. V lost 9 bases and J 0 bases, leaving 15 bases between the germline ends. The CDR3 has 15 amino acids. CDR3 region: CASRTYGSSYNEQFF. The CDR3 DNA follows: TGTGCCAGTAGGACATACGGGAGCTCCTACAATGAGCAGTTCTTC.

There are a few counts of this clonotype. CDR3 DNA sequence: TGTGCCAGCAGACCGGGACTTCAGAACACCGGGGAGCTGTTTTTT. It is translated as CASRPGLQNTGELFF. The gene calls are TRBV7-6 and TRBJ2-2; tentative D call: TRBD2 (6 bases). This CDR3 comprises 15 residues. Trimming pared 6 bases from V and 1 base from J, leaving 12 bases between. Germline CDR1 reads SGHVS; CDR2 reads FNYEAQ. Looking up the rest from reference TRBV7-6 and TRBJ2-2 gives the full variable domain: GAGVSQSPRYKVTKRGQDVALRCDPISGHVSLYWYRQALGQGPEFLTYFNYEAQQDKSGLPNDRFSAERPEGSISTLTIQRTEQRDSAMYRCASRPGLQNTGELFFGEGSRLTVL.

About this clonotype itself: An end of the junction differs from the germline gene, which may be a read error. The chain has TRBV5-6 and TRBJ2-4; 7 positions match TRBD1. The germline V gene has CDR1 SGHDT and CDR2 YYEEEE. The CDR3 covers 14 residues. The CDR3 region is CASGLRGLGNIQYF. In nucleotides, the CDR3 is TGTGCCAGCGGCTTGAGGGGGCTGGGAAACATTCAGTACTTC.

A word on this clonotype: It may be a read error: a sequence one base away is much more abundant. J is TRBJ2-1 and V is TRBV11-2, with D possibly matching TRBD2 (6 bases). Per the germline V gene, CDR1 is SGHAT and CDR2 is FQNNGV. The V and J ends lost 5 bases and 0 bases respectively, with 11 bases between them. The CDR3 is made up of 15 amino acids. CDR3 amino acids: CASSGGDSSYNEQFF. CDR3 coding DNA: TGTGCCAGCAGCGGCGGGGATAGCTCCTACAATGAGCAGTTCTTC. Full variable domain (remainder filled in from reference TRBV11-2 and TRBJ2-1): EAGVAQSPRYKIIEKRQSVAFWCNPISGHATLYWYQQILGQGPKLLIQFQNNGVVDDSQLPKDRFSAERLKGVDSTLKIQPAKLEDSAVYLCASSGGDSSYNEQFFGPGTRLTVL.

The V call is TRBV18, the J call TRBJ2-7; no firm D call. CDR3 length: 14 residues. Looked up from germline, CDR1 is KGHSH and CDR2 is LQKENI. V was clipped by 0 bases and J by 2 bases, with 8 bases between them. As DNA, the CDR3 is TGTGCCAGCTCACCACCGGCGTATGCCTACGAGCAGTACTTC. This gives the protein CASSPPAYAYEQYF.